This entry describes one T cell receptor (beta chain). Antigen specificity is unknown. This may be a read error, as it is one base from a much larger clone. Study findings and constraints: Greatest tumor Treg TCR overlap was with tumor naive CD4+ cells.

The sorted Tregs were CD4+CD25+CD127-/low cells. The CDR3 loop spans 14 amino acids. Per the germline V gene, CDR1 is MNHEY and CDR2 is SMNVEV (reference sequence). TCRdb used MiXCR to reprocess the 5' RACE reads, holding one entry per CDR3 protein. The repertoire holds fewer than 65,000 distinct CDR3 sequences, with more than 20% as singletons. This TCR derives from a female donor with breast cancer. V is TRBV27 and J is TRBJ2-7, with TRBD2 matching over 7 bases. The sample taken for sequencing was tumor-infiltrating Tregs sorted from the breast tumor. CDR3 DNA sequence: TGTGTCAGCAGTTTGGGGGGGGTAGGTTACGAGCAGTACTTC. It codes for CVSSLGGVGYEQYF.